The T cell receptor beta chain under discussion was sequenced for a study of T cell repertoires in cytomegalovirus infection. Study-wide background: Indications came from public TCR beta signatures; they pointed to CMV infection and to a matching HLA type. Study outcomes and limitations: Dominating the ex vivo response were TCR beta clonotypes that were CMV-specific and HLA-C-restricted.

This clonotype was seen only a few times. Its matching antigen is unknown. CDR1 is MNHEY, CDR2 SMNVEV, per germline (reference sequence). Trimming at V came to 5 bases and at J to 0 bases, leaving 16 bases not matched to a gene. CDR3 size: 19 residues. TCRdb recomputed calls from the reads with MiXCR, one row per CDR3 protein. Found here are about 400,000 distinct CDR3 sequences, around 18% of them singletons; the top ten hold around 8.6%. The rearrangement uses TRBV27 and TRBJ2-7; TRBD2 matches at 10 bases. The sequencing input was PBMCs. The source of this sequence is a human donor in good health (CMV status not recorded). Some clones in this sample may be carry-over from other donors' samples. In DNA form, the CDR3 reads TGTGCCAGCAGTCTCCGAGCGGGAGGGACCCCCCAGTACTCCTACGAGCAGTACTTC. As protein: CASSLRAGGTPQYSYEQYF.